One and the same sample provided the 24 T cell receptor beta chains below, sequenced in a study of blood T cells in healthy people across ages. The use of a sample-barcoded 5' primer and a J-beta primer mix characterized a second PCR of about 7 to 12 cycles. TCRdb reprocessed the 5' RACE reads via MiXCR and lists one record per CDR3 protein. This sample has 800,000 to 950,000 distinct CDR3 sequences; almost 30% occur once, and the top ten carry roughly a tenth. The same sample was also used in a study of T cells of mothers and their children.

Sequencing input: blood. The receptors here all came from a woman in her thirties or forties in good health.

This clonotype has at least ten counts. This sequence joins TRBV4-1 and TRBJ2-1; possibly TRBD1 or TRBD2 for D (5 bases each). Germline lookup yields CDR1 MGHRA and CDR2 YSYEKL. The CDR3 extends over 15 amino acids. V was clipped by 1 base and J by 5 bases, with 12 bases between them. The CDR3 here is CASSQGVGENNEQFF. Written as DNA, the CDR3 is TGCGCCAGCAGCCAAGGGGTGGGGGAGAACAATGAGCAGTTCTTC.

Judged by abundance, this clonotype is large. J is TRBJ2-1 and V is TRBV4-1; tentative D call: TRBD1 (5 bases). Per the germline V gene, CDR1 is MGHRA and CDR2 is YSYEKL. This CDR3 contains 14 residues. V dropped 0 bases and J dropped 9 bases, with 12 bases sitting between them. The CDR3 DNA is TGCGCCAGCAGCCAAGACACAGGCAATTCTGAGCAGTTCTTC. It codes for CASSQDTGNSEQFF.

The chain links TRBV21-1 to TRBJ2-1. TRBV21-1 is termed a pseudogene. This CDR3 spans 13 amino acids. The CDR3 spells CASFPGSYNEQFF. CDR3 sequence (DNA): TGTGCCAGCTTTCCGGGCTCCTACAATGAGCAGTTCTTC.

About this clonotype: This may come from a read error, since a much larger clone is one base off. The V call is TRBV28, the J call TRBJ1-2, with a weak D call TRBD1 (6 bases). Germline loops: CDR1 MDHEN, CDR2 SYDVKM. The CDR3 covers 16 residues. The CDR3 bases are TGTGCCAGCAGCCCCCCCGGGACAAAAACTAACCATGGCTACACCTTC. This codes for CASSPPGTKTNHGYTF.

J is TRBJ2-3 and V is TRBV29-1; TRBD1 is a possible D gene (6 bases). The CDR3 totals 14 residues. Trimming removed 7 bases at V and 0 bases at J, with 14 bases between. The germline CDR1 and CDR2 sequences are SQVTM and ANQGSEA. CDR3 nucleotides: TGCAGCGGGAAGAACAGGGAGAGCACAGATACGCAGTATTTT. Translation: CSGKNRESTDTQYF.

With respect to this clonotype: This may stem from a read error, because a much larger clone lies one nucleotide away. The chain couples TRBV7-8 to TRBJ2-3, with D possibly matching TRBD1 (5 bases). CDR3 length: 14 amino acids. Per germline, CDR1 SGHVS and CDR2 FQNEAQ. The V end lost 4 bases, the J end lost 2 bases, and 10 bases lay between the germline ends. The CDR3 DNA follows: TGTGCCAGCAGCTCCCGACAGAACACAGATACGCAGTATTTT. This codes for CASSSRQNTDTQYF.

The CDR3 reads CASSFDGVTQPQHF. CDR3 in DNA: TGTGCCAGCAGCTTCGACGGGGTGACTCAGCCCCAGCATTTT. This sequence joins TRBV7-9 and TRBJ1-5; no clear D gene. This CDR3 has 14 residues. V was pared by 3 bases and J by 6 bases, with 12 bases between. CDR1 is SEHNR and CDR2 is FQNEAQ in the germline V gene (reference sequence).

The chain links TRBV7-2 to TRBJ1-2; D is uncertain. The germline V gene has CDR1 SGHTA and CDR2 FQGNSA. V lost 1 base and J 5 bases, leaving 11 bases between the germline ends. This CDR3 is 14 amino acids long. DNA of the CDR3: TGTGCCAGCAGCTTAGATCTCCCCTCTTATGGCTACACCTTC. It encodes CASSLDLPSYGYTF.

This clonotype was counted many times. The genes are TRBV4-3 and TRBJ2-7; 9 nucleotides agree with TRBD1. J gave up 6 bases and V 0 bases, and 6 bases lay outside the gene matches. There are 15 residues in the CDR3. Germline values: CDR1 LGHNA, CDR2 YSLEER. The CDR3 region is CASSQDPGQGLEQYF. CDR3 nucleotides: TGCGCCAGCAGCCAAGATCCGGGACAGGGTCTCGAGCAGTACTTC.

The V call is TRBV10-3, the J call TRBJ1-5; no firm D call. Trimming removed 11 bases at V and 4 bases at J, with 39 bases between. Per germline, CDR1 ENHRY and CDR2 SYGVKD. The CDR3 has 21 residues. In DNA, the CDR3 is TGTGCCTCCTCCCCGGGAGAGGCGCCCCTTTTGGAGCTGGGTTCGAATCAGCCCCAGCATTTT. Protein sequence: CASSPGEAPLLELGSNQPQHF.

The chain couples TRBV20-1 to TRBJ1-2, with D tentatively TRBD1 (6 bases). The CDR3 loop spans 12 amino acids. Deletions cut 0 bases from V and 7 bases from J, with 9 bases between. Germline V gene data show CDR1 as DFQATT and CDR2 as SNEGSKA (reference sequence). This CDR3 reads CSARDRGRGYTF. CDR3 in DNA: TGCAGTGCTAGAGACAGGGGACGTGGCTACACCTTC.

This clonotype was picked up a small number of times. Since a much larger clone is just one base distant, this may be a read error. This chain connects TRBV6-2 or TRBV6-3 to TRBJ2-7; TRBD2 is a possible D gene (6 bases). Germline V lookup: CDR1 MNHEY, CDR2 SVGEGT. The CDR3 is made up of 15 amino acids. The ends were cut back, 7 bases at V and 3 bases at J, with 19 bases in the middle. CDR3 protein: CASIMRSGRSYEQYF. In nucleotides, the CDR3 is TGTGCCAGCATCATGAGATCGGGGAGGAGCTACGAGCAGTACTTC.

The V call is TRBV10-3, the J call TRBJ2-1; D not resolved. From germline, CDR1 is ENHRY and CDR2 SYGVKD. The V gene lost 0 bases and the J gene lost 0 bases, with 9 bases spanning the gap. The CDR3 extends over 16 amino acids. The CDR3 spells CAISESWRSSYNEQFF. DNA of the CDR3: TGTGCCATCAGTGAGTCGTGGCGGAGCTCCTACAATGAGCAGTTCTTC.

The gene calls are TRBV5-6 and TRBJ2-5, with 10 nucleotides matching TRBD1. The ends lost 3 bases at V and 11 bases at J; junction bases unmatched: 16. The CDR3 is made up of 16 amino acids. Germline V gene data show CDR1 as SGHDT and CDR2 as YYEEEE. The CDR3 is CASSSTGTGVYNEQYF. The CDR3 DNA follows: TGTGCCAGCAGCTCTACCGGGACAGGGGTCTACAATGAGCAGTACTTC.

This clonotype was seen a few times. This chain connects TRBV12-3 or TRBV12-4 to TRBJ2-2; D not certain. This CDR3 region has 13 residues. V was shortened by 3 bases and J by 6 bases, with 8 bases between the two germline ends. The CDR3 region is CASSFRVSGELFF. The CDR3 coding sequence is TGTGCCAGCAGTTTTAGGGTTTCCGGGGAGCTGTTTTTT.

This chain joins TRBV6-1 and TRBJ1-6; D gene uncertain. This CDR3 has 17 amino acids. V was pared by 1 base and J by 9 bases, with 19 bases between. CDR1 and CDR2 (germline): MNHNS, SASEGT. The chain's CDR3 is CASSEGLSFRSGSPLHF. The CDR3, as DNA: TGTGCCAGCAGTGAAGGATTAAGCTTCCGATCAGGTTCACCCCTCCACTTT.

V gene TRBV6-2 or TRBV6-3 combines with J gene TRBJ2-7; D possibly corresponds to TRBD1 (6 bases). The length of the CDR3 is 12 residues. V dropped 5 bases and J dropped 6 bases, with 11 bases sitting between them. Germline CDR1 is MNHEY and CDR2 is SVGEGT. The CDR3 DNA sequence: TGTGCCAGCAGTCAGGGGAACGGCGAGCAGTACTTC. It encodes CASSQGNGEQYF.

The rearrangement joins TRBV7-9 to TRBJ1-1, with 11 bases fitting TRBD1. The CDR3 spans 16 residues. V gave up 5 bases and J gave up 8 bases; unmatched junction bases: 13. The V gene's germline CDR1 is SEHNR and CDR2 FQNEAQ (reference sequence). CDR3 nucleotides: TGTGCCAGCAGCACAGCCCTCGGGACAGGGGGGATAGAAGCTTTCTTT. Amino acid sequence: CASSTALGTGGIEAFF.

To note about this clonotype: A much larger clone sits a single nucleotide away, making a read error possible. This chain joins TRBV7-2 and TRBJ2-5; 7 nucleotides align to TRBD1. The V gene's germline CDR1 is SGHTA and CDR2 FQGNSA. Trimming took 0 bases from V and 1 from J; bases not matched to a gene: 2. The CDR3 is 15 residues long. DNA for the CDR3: TGTACCAGCAGCTTAGCGACAGGGATCCAAGAGACCCAGTACTTC. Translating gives CTSSLATGIQETQYF.

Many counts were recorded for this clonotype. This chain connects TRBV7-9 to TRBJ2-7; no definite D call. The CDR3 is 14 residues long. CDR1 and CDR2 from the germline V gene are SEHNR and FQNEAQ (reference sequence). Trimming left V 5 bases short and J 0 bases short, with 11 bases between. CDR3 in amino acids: CASSLTAPSYEQYF. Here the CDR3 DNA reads TGTGCCAGCAGCCTAACTGCTCCCTCCTACGAGCAGTACTTC.

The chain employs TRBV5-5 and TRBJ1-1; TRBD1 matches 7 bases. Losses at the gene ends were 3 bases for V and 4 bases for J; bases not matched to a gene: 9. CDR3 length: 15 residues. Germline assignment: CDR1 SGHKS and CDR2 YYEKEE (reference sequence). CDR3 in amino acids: CASSYSSRGLTEAFF. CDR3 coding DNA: TGTGCCAGCAGCTATTCGTCGAGGGGGCTCACTGAAGCTTTCTTT.

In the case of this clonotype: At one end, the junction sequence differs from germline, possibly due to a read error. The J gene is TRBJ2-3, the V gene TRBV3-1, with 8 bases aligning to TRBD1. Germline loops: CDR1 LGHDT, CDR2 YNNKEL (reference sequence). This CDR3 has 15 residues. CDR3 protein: CANSQGTGNTDTQYF. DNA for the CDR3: TGTGCCAACAGCCAAGGGACAGGAAACACAGATACGCAGTATTTT.

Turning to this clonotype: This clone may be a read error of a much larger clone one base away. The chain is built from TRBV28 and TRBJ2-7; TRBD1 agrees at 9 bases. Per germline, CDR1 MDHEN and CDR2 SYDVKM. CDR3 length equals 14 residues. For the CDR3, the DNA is TGTGCCGGCAGCTTACCGGGACAGGGAGGCGAGCAGTACTTC. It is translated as CAGSLPGQGGEQYF.

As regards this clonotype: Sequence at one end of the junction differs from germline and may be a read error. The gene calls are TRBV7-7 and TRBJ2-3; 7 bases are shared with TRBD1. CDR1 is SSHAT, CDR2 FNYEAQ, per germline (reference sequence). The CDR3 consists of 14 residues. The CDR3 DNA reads TGTGCTAGCAGCGCGACAGGGAGCACAGATACGCAGTATTTT. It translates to CASSATGSTDTQYF.